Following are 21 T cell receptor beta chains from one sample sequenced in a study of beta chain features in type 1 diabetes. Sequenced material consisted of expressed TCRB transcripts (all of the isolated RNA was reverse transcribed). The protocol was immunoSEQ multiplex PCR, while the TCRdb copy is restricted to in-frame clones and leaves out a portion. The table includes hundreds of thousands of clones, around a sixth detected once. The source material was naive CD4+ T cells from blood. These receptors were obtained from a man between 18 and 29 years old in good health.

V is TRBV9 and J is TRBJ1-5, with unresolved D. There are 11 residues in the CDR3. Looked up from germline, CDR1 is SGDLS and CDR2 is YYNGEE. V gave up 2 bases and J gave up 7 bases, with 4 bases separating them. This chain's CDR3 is CASSVYQPQHF. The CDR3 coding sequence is TGTGCCAGCAGCGTTTACCAGCCCCAGCATTTT. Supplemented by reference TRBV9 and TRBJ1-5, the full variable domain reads DSGVTQTPKHLITATGQRVTLRCSPRSGDLSVYWYQQSLDQGLQFLIQYYNGEERAKGNILERFSAQQFPDLHSELNLSSLELGDSALYFCASSVYQPQHFGDGTRLSIL.

CDR3 protein: CASLPGRQINGYTF. The CDR3 DNA sequence: TGTGCCAGCTTACCGGGCAGACAAATAAATGGCTACACCTTC. This chain uses TRBV18 with TRBJ1-2; no reliable D call. V gave up 7 bases and J gave up 6 bases, with 18 bases separating them. This CDR3 has 14 residues. Germline V lookup: CDR1 KGHSH, CDR2 LQKENI.

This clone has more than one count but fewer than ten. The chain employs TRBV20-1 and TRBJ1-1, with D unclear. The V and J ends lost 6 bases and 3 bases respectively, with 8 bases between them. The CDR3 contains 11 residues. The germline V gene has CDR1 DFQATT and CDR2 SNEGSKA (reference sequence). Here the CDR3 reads CSARTDTEAFF. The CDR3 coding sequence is TGCAGTGCCCGGACGGACACTGAAGCTTTCTTT.

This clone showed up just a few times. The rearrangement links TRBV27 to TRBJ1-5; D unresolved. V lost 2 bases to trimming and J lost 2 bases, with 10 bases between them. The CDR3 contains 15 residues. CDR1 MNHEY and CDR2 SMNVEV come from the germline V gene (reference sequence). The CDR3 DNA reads TGTGCCAGCAGTTTAGGAGGAGGTGGCAATCAGCCCCAGCATTTT. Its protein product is CASSLGGGGNQPQHF.

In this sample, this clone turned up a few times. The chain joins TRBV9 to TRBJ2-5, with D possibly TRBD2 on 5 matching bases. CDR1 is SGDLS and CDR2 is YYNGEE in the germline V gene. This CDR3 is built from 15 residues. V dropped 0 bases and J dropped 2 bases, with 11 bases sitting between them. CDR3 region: CASSVATKVQETQYF. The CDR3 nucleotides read TGTGCCAGCAGCGTAGCGACTAAAGTACAAGAGACCCAGTACTTC.

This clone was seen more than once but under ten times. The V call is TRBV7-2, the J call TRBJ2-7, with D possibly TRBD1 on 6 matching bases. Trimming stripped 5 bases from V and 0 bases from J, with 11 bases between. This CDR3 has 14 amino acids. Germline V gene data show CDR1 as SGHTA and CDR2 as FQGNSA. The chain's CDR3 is CASSRRDISYEQYF. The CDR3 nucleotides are TGTGCCAGCAGCCGACGGGACATCTCCTACGAGCAGTACTTC.

CDR3 in DNA: TGTGCCACCAGCAGAGAGGGCGGCTACGAGCAGTACTTC. Translation gives CATSREGGYEQYF. J is TRBJ2-7 and V is TRBV15; D gene unclear. Trimming removed 0 bases at V and 3 bases at J, with 6 bases between. This CDR3 has 13 amino acids. Germline V gene lookup returns CDR1 LNHNV and CDR2 YYDKDF (reference sequence).

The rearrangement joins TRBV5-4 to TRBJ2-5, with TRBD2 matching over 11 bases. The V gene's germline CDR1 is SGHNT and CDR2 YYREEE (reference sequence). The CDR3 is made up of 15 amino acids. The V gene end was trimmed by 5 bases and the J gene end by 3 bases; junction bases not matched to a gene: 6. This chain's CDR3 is CASSFTSGGKETQYF. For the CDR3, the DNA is TGTGCCAGCAGTTTTACTAGCGGGGGAAAAGAGACCCAGTACTTC.

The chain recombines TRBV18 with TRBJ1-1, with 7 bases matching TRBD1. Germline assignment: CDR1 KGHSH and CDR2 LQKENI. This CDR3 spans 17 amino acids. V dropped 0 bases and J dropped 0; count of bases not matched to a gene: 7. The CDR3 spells CASSPPRGRDMNTEAFF. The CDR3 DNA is TGTGCCAGCTCACCACCGAGGGGGCGGGACATGAACACTGAAGCTTTCTTT.

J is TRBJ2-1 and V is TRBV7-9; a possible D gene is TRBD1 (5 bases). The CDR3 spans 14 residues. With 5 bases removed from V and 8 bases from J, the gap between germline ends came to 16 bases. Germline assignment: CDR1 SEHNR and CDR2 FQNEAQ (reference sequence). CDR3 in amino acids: CASSPGHRFDEQFF. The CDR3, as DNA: TGTGCCAGCAGCCCCGGACATCGTTTCGATGAGCAGTTCTTC.

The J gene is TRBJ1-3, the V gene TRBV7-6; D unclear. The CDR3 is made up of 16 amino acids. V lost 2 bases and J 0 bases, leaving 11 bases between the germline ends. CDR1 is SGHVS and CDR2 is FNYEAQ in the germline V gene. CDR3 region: CASSLSETYSGNTIYF. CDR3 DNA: TGTGCCAGCAGCTTATCGGAGACTTACTCTGGAAACACCATATATTTT. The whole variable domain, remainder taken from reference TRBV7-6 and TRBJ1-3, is GAGVSQSPRYKVTKRGQDVALRCDPISGHVSLYWYRQALGQGPEFLTYFNYEAQQDKSGLPNDRFSAERPEGSISTLTIQRTEQRDSAMYRCASSLSETYSGNTIYFGEGSWLTVV.

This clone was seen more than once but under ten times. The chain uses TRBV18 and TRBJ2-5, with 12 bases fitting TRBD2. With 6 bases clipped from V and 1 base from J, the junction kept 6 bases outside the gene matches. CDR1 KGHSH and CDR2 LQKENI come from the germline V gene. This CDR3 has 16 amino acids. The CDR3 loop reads CASSRTSGGIQETQYF. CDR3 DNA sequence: TGTGCCAGCTCCCGCACTAGCGGGGGGATCCAAGAGACCCAGTACTTC. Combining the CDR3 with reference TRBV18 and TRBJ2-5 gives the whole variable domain NAGVMQNPRHLVRRRGQEARLRCSPMKGHSHVYWYRQLPEEGLKFMVYLQKENIIDESGMPKERFSAEFPKEGPSILRIQQVVRGDSAAYFCASSRTSGGIQETQYFGPGTRLLVL.

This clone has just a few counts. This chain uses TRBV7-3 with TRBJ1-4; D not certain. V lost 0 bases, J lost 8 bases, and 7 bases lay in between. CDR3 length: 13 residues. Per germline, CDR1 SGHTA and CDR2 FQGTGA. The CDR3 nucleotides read TGTGCCAGCAGCTTAACGAATCACGAAAAACTGTTTTTT. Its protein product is CASSLTNHEKLFF.

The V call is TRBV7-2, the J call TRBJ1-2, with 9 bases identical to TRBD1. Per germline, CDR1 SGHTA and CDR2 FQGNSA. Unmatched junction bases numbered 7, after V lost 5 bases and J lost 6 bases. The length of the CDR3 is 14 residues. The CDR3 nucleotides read TGTGCCAGCAGCGACCCGGGACAGGGAGATGGCTACACCTTC. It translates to CASSDPGQGDGYTF. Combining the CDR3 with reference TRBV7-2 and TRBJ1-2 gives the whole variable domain GAGVSQSPSNKVTEKGKDVELRCDPISGHTALYWYRQSLGQGLEFLIYFQGNSAPDKSGLPSDRFSAERTGGSVSTLTIQRTQQEDSAVYLCASSDPGQGDGYTFGSGTRLTVV.

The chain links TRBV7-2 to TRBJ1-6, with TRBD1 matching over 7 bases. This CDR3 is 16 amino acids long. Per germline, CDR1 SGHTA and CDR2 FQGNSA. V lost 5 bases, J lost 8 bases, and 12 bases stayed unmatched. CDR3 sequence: CASSPTHRGSHSPLHF. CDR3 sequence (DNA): TGTGCCAGCAGCCCCACCCACAGGGGATCACATTCACCCCTCCACTTT.

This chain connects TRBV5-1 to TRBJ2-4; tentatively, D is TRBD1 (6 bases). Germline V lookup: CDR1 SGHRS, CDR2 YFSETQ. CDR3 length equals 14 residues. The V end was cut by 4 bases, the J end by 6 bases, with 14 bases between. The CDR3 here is CASSRNGQTNIQYF. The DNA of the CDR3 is TGCGCCAGCAGCAGAAACGGACAGACAAACATTCAGTACTTC.

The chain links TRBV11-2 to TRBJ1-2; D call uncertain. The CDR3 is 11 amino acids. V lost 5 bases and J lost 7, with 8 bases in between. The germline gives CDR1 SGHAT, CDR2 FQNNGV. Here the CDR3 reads CASSVGRGYTF. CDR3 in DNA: TGTGCCAGCAGCGTAGGGCGTGGCTACACCTTC.

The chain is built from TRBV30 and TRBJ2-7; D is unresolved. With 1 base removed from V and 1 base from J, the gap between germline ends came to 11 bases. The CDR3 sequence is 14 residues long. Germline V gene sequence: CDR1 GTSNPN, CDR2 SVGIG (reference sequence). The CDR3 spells CAWSERTVSYEQYF. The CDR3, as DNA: TGTGCCTGGAGTGAGAGGACCGTATCCTACGAGCAGTACTTC. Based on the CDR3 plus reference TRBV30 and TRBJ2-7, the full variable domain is SQTIHQWPATLVQPVGSPLSLECTVEGTSNPNLYWYRQAAGRGLQLLFYSVGIGQISSEVPQNLSASRPQDRQFILSSKKLLLSDSGFYLCAWSERTVSYEQYFGPGTRLTVT.

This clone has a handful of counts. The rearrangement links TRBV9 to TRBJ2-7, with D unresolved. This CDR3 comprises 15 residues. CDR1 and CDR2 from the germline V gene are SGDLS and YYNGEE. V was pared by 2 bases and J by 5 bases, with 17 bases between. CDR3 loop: CASSVSPVVRDEQYF. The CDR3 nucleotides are TGTGCCAGCAGCGTGAGCCCCGTGGTACGGGACGAGCAGTACTTC.

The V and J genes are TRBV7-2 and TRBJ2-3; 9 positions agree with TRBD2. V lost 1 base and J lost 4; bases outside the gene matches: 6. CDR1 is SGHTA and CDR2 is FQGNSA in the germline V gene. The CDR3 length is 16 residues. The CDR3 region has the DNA TGTGCCAGCAGCTTAGTGAGCGGGGGGAGCGCAGATACGCAGTATTTT. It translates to CASSLVSGGSADTQYF.

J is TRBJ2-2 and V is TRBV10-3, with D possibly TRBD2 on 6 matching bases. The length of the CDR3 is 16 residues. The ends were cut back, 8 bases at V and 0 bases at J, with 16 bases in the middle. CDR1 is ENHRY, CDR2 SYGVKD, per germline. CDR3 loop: CAIRLSGGSNTGELFF. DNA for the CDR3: TGTGCCATCCGTCTTAGCGGTGGATCGAACACCGGGGAGCTGTTTTTT.